This TCR beta chain comes out of a study of cytomegalovirus exposure and HLA in healthy donors (dated by TCRdb to the late 2010s). Regarding the complete study: An earlier analysis of fewer than 750 of the donors reported approximately 300 Gb of sequence data and 95 million to 120 million unique TCR beta sequences obtained from about 179 million T cells. Every discovery cohort repertoire had been produced on one sequencing platform. Among under 450 genotyped donors of the cohort, an average of 235,054 unique TCR beta nucleotide sequences were sequenced per donor, roughly a sixth of them non-productive. To study patterns of TCR occurrence, a later analysis re-analyzed previously published TCR beta repertoires from just over 650 donors and added high-resolution HLA genotyping. The T cell repertoires of under 700 subjects were profiled by immunosequencing and related to cytomegalovirus serostatus. In an earlier analysis of 587 of the donors, high-throughput TCR beta sequencing was used to judge whether each TCR beta V gene segment behaved as functional or pseudogenic. Donor age, sex, ethnicity and CMV serostatus were collected together with the repertoire data. Roughly 5 DR-DQ haplotypes were handled as single units for association and clustering, since linkage in the cohort was strong. High-throughput TCR immunosequencing, statistical association of individual TCRs with disease status, and machine learning were combined to predict cytomegalovirus infection status. The later analysis used no new phenotypic data to find candidate immune exposures, relying instead on TCR beta sequences and their occurrence across donors. Genome-wide SNP genotypes for about three fifths of the roughly 670 donors were used in a later genetic analysis, which treated that subset as a discovery cohort. The study was designed to test whether signatures of past pathogen exposure could be identified by cataloging public T cell receptors. The number of typed donors differed by locus: about 629-630 for A, B, C, DRB1 and DQB1; 500 to 550 for DQA1; 606 for DPA1; and roughly 450 for DPB1. The genetic ancestry cluster associated with self-reported Caucasian donors included around 76% of the 300 to 450 genotyped donors. HLA typing included class I and class II loci at four-digit resolution. About 300 gigabases of sequencing data and tens of millions of unique TCR sequences were included in an early release covering roughly 700 HLA-typed donors. A separate validation cohort of roughly 130 different subjects was used in addition to the roughly 720-subject first cohort.

Libraries were made using the immunoSEQ multiplex PCR assay. For the multiplex PCR, a mixture combining 60 forward primers for TCR Vbeta segments and 13 reverse primers for TCR Jbeta segments was used. The CDR3 region of rearranged TCR beta genes was amplified from genomic DNA with a multiplex PCR assay. The amplified TCR beta libraries were sequenced on the Illumina HiSeq System as 87-base-pair reads. The authors' analysis ran thus. A later analysis counted 75 million to 100 million unique TCR beta chains across the 666 repertoires, and some 12 million of these chains were shared by at least two donors. A nearest-neighbor algorithm error-corrected the raw reads and collapsed the reads into unique sequences, merging closely related sequences to remove PCR and sequencing errors. To assign V, D and J gene segments, CDR3 sequences were aligned to IMGT reference sequences. Each retained sequence needed at least a six-nucleotide match to both a V gene segment and a J gene segment. A rearrangement counted as productive if the CDR3 had no stop codons and remained in frame with V and J, and every other rearrangement counted as non-productive. CDR3 was defined according to IMGT convention as the region running from the second conserved V-encoded cysteine to the conserved J-encoded phenylalanine. The earlier analysis of about 560 of the donors excluded any sequence lacking an unambiguous match to a single V gene segment. In an earlier analysis of around 590 of the donors, a V segment was called functional when productive rearrangements were above 56.7%, and segregating when the standard deviation between donors exceeded 5%. A statistical classification framework was developed to diagnose cytomegalovirus status using the catalog of TCR beta chain sequences. A later analysis assigned V and J genes by comparing TCR nucleotide sequences with IMGT/GENE-DB human TR gene sequences. In a later analysis, CDR3 sequences and most-parsimonious VDJ recombination scenarios were assigned using the TCRdist pipeline. In a later analysis, each TCR beta chain was defined by its CDR3 amino acid sequence together with its V-gene family, and reads lacking a unique V-gene family were excluded. In a later analysis, some 600 highly shared, low-generation-probability nucleotide sequences were removed to address suspected cross-contamination and a sequencing artifact. In a later analysis, a clonal expansion index for each public chain was calculated from normalized within-repertoire ranks of inferred template counts. Generation probabilities in a later analysis came from a VDJ recombination model fitted to out-of-frame rearrangements, and those results were checked against IGoR. In a later analysis, hypergeometric tests were used to score TCR-TCR, TCR-HLA and TCR-CMV co-occurrence, with a repertoire-size bias correction applied to TCR pairs. In a later analysis, false discovery rates were estimated by permuting HLA or CMV assignments 20 times. In a later analysis, co-occurring TCRs were grouped with DBSCAN, and TCRdist sequence similarity was added when clustering was performed within HLA-allele-positive subsets. Repertoires with fewer than 30,000 or more than 120,000 public chains, plus five repertoires with anomalous nucleotide sharing, were excluded from co-occurrence clustering. The clones in this table, taken by TCRdb from immuneACCESS, are in-frame only. Not every clone is retained; where verified, under half of the shortfall comes from an unresolved V gene, and the cause of the rest is unknown. V and J calls and clone size are given by that table; D and trimming were obtained from the DNA. Within this sample are 140,000 to 150,000 clones, with less than 85% of them counted one time only. The top ten constitute approximately 2% of the sample.

The cohort consisted of 600 to 700 healthy bone marrow donors. At the time of sampling, every cohort member was nominally healthy, though immune exposures that went unrecorded were likely present. The donor was CMV seropositive and belonged to the group of more than 250 seropositive cohort members. A peripheral blood sample was provided by each donor, and peripheral blood mononuclear cells were used for TCR beta sequencing. The Qiagen DNeasy Blood Extraction Kit was used to extract genomic DNA from the blood cell samples. The investigation overall reported the following: In a later genetic analysis, fewer N-insertions in productive TCRs were reported among donors in an Asian-associated ancestry cluster than the roughly 640-donor mean. CMV serostatus was the only immune exposure information available for the cohort. Some IMGT-functional V segments, including TRBV6-2 and TRBV6-3, could not be told apart with the 87-base-pair reads, so those segments were excluded. Compared with equally common non-associated chains, HLA-associated TCR beta chains in a later analysis were more clonally expanded and had lower generation probabilities. Because counts were too low, some 17 rarely observed V segments, including chromosome 9 orphons, were excluded from the earlier analysis of 587 of the donors. In vitro tests confirmed that a few of the cytomegalovirus-associated TCR beta chains recognize cytomegalovirus antigens. Assigning TCR associations to individual alleles was difficult when HLA alleles, especially DR and DQ, strongly co-occurred. The study listed approximately 160 TCR beta chains as associated with cytomegalovirus. Most CMV-associated TCR beta chains appeared to be HLA-restricted in a later analysis, and the HLA associations seemed to be driven largely by CMV exposure. Roughly uniform sequencing depth across donors was assumed in presence/absence analyses, although this assumption may not hold. The classifier was reported to diagnose cytomegalovirus status with high specificity and sensitivity in both the original and validation cohorts. According to the authors, the approach could potentially be generalized to other disease states and immunological phenotypes. Across donors, most TCR sequences were observed very rarely, whereas some public TCRs were present in many individuals. A cluster of highly shared sequence variants was judged likely to represent a technical artifact of the sequencing pipeline. A further reported finding was that TCR beta sequences accurately predicted the HLA-A and HLA-B alleles for most subjects in the first cohort. Specific HLA alleles were associated with some 15,000 TCR beta sequences at a false discovery rate of 0.05 in a later analysis. Because some donors lacked HLA typing at each locus, the association tests relied only on the typed subset. According to a later analysis, parvovirus B19, influenza, CMV and Epstein-Barr virus appeared linked to several top co-occurrence clusters. In a later analysis, the rate of TCR association differed among HLA loci, with DRB1 alleles having the most associated TCRs and HLA-C alleles having the fewest. In this cohort, only TCR beta chains were sequenced, and detectable features were limited by the absence of alpha or paired-chain data. In an earlier analysis of around 500 of the donors, most TCR beta V segments appeared in productive rearrangements about 87% or about 30% of the time, broadly matching IMGT annotations. Linkage disequilibrium might explain the correlated functional status among segregating V segments, but an unknown experimental factor could not be ruled out. In a later genetic analysis, a missense DCLRE1C variant was associated with V-gene and J-gene trimming of TCR beta chains, and the association was replicated in an independent cohort.

Concerning this clone: It has no known antigen specificity. No base quality values were provided; no much bigger clone lies one nucleotide off.

Including cysteine and phenylalanine, the CDR3 has 16 amino acids. The read is trimmed to its CDR3 DNA, 48 bases read in frame from base 1. The junction shows trimming of 0 bases on V and 1 base on J, plus 12 bases between the germline ends. Based on the germline V gene (reference sequence), the CDR1 and CDR2 sequences are LNHNV and YYDKDF. This TCR came from a woman in her sixties or seventies in good health and CMV-seropositive. Rearrangement joined TRBV15 to TRBJ2-5; the D gene cannot be named for sure. The specimen was PBMCs. The encoded CDR3 is CATSRDQAFSQETQYF. The bases are TGTGCCACCAGCAGAGATCAAGCTTTTTCCCAAGAGACCCAGTACTTC.